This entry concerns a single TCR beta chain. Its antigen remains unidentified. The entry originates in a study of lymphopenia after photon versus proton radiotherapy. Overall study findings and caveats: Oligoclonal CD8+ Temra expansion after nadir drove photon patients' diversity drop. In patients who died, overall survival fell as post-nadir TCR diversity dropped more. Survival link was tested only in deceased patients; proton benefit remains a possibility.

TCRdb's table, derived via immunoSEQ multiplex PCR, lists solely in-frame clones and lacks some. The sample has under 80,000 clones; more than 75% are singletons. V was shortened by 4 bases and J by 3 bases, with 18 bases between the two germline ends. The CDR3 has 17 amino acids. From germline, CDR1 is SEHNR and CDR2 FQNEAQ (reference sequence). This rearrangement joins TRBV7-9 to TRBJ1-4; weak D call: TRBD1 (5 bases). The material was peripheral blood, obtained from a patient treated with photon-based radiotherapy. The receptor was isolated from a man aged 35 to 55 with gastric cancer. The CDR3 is CASSSSGGVWSNEKLFF. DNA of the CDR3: TGTGCCAGCAGCTCGTCCGGGGGAGTTTGGTCTAATGAAAAACTGTTTTTT.